Given below is one TCR beta chain in context. Antigen: not known. This sample is part of a study of cytomegalovirus exposure and HLA in healthy donors. General observations from the study: 87-base-pair reads could not separate some V segments, including TRBV6-2 and TRBV6-3. Sequences of the TCR beta chain were said to predict the HLA-A and HLA-B alleles of most subjects accurately.

The V end lost 2 bases, the J end lost 1 base, and 11 bases lay between the germline ends. Germline CDR1 and CDR2: SEHNR and FQNEAQ (reference sequence). CDR3 size: 15 residues. These donors, healthy bone marrow donors, were studied. Nominally healthy donors provided the samples, though records likely missed some immune exposures. 60 Vbeta and 13 Jbeta primers were used in PCR. Produced via immunoSEQ multiplex PCR; TCRdb's table is partial and in-frame only. The sample has 130,000 or so clones; under 85% are singletons. The chain joins TRBV7-9 to TRBJ1-1, with a tentative D call TRBD1 (6 bases). The sample was PBMCs. This receptor was taken from a man aged 18 to 29 in good health and CMV-seropositive. CDR3 nucleotide sequence: TGTGCCAGCAGCTTAACGGGACACCGGAACACTGAAGCTTTCTTT. Protein sequence: CASSLTGHRNTEAFF.